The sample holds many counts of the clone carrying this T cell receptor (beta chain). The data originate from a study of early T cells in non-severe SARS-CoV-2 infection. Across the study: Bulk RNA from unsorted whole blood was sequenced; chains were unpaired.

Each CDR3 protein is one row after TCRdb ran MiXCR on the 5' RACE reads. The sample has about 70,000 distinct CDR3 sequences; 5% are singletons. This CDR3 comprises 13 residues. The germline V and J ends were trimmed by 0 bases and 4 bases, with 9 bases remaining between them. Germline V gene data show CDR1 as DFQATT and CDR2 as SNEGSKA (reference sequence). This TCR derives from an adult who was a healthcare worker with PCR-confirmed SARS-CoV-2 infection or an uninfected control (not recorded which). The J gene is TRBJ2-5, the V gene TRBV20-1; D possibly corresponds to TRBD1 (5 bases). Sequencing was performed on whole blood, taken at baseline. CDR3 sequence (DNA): TGCAGTGCTAGAGATTGGCAGGGAGAGACCCAGTACTTC. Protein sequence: CSARDWQGETQYF.